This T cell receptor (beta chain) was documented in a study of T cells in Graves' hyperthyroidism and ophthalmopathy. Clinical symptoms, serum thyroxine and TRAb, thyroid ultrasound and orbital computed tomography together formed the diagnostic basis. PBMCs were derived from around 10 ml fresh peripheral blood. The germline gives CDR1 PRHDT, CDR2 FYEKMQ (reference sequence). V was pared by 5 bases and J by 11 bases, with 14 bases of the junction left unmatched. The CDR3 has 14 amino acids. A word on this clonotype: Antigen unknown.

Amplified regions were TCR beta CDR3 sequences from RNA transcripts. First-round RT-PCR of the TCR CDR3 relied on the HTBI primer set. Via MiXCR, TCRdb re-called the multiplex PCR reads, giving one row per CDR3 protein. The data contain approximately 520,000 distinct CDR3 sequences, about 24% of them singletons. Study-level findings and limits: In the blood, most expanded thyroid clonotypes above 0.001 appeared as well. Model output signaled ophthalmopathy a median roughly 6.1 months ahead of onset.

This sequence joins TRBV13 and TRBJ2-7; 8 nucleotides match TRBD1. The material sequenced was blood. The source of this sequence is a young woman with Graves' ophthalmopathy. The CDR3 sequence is CASSVRTGHGIEYF. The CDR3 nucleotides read TGTGCCAGCAGCGTAAGGACAGGGCATGGGATAGAGTACTTC.